This T cell receptor beta chain was recorded in a study of glioma-infiltrating T cells after dendritic cell vaccination (dated by TCRdb to the mid-2010s). The study in broad terms: Of the approximately 15 glioblastoma patients in the cohort, all drawn from Phase I and II dendritic cell vaccination trials, 9 were newly diagnosed and 6 had recurrent disease. Autologous tumor lysate-pulsed dendritic cell vaccination was administered to the patients between about 2003 and 2012. The vaccine consisted of monocyte-derived dendritic cells cultured less than eight days with IL-4 and GM-CSF, then pulsed overnight with autologous tumor lysate. Each patient was given three intradermal dendritic cell vaccine injections, spaced two weeks apart, in the arm below the axilla. Deep sequencing of TCR beta CDR3 regions was used to quantify tumor-infiltrating lymphocyte content and compare tumor and blood repertoires in dendritic cell-vaccinated glioblastoma patients. TCR sequencing metrics, including TIL content and tumor-blood repertoire overlap, were correlated with survival after dendritic cell vaccination.

To be selected, patients needed enough residual fresh-frozen tumor tissue and more than two years of available survival data. None of the glioblastoma patients carried an isocitrate dehydrogenase mutation, although molecular status otherwise varied. PBMC were collected before vaccination, two weeks after the third vaccination, and at tumor progression if tumor progression occurred. Genomic DNA was extracted with the Qiagen DNeasy Blood extraction Kit. The CDR1 and CDR2 encoded by the germline V gene are SGHRS and YFSETQ. V loses 3 bases of germline sequence and J loses 4 bases, and the interval between the two ends is 11 bases. The CDR3 sequence holds 14 residues, the cysteine and phenylalanine included. Only the CDR3 portion is preserved as DNA: 42 bases, with reading frame beginning at the first base. About this clone: The target of this receptor is not known. No clone much larger than this one lies a single base away; base qualities are absent.

Using the immunoSEQ assay, TCRB CDR3 regions were amplified from about 1.9 micrograms of genomic DNA, or from all available DNA when less than that was on hand. The multiplex PCR employed 60 forward primers targeting TCR V beta segments and 13 reverse primers targeting J beta segments. Synthetic control templates were spiked into each sample at limiting dilution to estimate reads per starting template. Reads of 87 bp were generated by sequencing on the Illumina HiSeq System. As for the authors' bioinformatics: To remove PCR and sequencing errors, closely related sequences were merged with a nearest neighbor algorithm. TCR overlap was defined as the percentage of unique tumor TCR beta sequences that were also present in the same patient's peripheral blood. TCRdb took this table from immuneACCESS and kept in-frame rearrangements with V and J called. Such tables lack part of the clones; where checked against another copy, unresolved V genes explain under half of the gap, and the rest is unexplained. V and J calls and clone size come straight from that table; D and trimming were deduced from the DNA. Here the sample has about 50,000 clones; 65% to 90% occur a single time. The top ten constitute approximately 10% of the sample.

What the study reported, not specific to this receptor: TCR clonality showed no direct relationship with survival, which suggests that a diverse polyclonal response may matter. The TCR overlap response model with three groups was called speculative and said to need prospective validation. The cohort was small and heterogeneous, only a few patients had full blood and tumor sets, and even fewer had initial-recurrent tumor pairs. Higher estimated pretreatment TIL content predicted longer time to progression and overall survival after dendritic cell vaccination.

Material: blood, obtained before dendritic cell vaccination. The sequence joins TRBV5-1 to TRBJ2-1; the D gene is possibly TRBD1, with 6 bases matching. The source of this sequence is a human donor with glioblastoma. The CDR3 is CASSYRADYNEQFF. The DNA sequence reads TGCGCCAGCAGCTACAGGGCCGATTACAATGAGCAGTTCTTC.